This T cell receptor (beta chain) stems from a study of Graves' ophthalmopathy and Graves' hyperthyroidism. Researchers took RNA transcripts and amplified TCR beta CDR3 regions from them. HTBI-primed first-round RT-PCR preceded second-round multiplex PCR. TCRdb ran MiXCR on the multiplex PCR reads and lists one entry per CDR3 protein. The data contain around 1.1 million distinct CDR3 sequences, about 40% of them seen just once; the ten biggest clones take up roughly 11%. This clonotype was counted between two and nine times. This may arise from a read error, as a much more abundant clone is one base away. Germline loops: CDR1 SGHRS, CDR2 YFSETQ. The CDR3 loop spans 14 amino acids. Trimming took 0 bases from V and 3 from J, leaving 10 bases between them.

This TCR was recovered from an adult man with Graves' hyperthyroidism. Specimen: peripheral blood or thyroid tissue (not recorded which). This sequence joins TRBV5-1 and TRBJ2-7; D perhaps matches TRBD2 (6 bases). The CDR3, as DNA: TGCGCCAGCAGCTTGGCCGGGAGCCACTACGAGCAGTACTTC. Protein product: CASSLAGSHYEQYF.